Shown below are 15 T cell receptor beta chains from a single sample sequenced in a study of blood T cell repertoires in COVID-19. Generated by immunoSEQ multiplex PCR, the TCRdb table keeps only in-frame clones and is missing some. The sample contains 99,000 or so clones, 75% to 90% of which appear only once. Sequencing was performed on peripheral blood. The receptor source for this set is a man aged 60 to 69 with acute or convalescent COVID-19.

Details on this clone: At one end, the junction sequence differs from germline, possibly due to a read error. The chain combines TRBV2 with TRBJ1-4; D remains unclear. This CDR3 has 11 residues. The germline CDR1 and CDR2 sequences are SNHLY and FYNNEI. CDR3 sequence: CASSDPETLFF. The DNA of the CDR3 is TGTGCCAGCAGTGATCCAGAAACACTGTTTTTT.

The genes are TRBV7-2 and TRBJ1-4, with a weak D call TRBD1 (5 bases). The CDR3 is 14 residues long. Trimming left V 2 bases short and J 11 bases short, with 15 bases between. Germline lookup yields CDR1 SGHTA and CDR2 FQGNSA. CDR3: CASSLRAGSGKLFF. As DNA, the CDR3 is TGTGCCAGCAGCTTACGGGCAGGGTCAGGGAAACTGTTTTTT.

This chain links TRBV10-3 with TRBJ2-2, with no clear D. There are 15 residues in the CDR3. The V gene lost 2 bases and the J gene lost 1 base, with 8 bases spanning the gap. Germline V gene lookup returns CDR1 ENHRY and CDR2 SYGVKD. CDR3 amino acids: CAISEVAENTGELFF. The CDR3 coding sequence is TGTGCCATCAGTGAGGTAGCAGAGAACACCGGGGAGCTGTTTTTT.

The rearrangement joins TRBV7-2 to TRBJ1-4, with a weak D call TRBD1 (6 bases). With 5 bases removed from V and 7 bases from J, the gap between germline ends came to 17 bases. Germline CDR1 is SGHTA and CDR2 is FQGNSA. This CDR3 has 15 amino acids. CDR3 coding DNA: TGTGCCAGCAGCACCCGACAGGCTTGGGGTGAAAAACTGTTTTTT. Encoded protein: CASSTRQAWGEKLFF.

This clone was observed once. The chain employs TRBV28 and TRBJ1-5, with 10 bases fitting TRBD1. This CDR3 is 15 amino acids long. Germline CDR1 is MDHEN and CDR2 is SYDVKM. V shed 4 bases, J shed 6 bases, and the junction held 6 bases outside the gene matches. The CDR3 sequence is CASSSRDRGFQPQHF. CDR3 DNA sequence: TGTGCCAGCAGTTCCCGGGACAGGGGTTTTCAGCCCCAGCATTTT.

This sequence joins TRBV11-2 and TRBJ2-5; perhaps TRBD2 as D (6 bases). With 8 bases removed from V and 4 bases from J, the gap between germline ends came to 11 bases. The germline gives CDR1 SGHAT, CDR2 FQNNGV. This CDR3 region has 12 residues. For the CDR3, the DNA is TGTGCCAGCTGCGGGATTGGAGAGACCCAGTACTTC. Its protein is CASCGIGETQYF.

This chain joins TRBV3-1 (or the pseudogene TRBV3-2) and TRBJ1-2; no clear D. This CDR3 has 13 amino acids. V was trimmed by 9 bases and J by 0 bases, leaving 11 bases between them. The germline CDR1 and CDR2 sequences are LGHDT and YNNKEL (reference sequence). The CDR3 is CASARRTNYGYTF. The CDR3 coding sequence is TGTGCCAGTGCGAGGCGTACTAACTATGGCTACACCTTC.

V gene TRBV28 combines with J gene TRBJ2-7; perhaps TRBD1 as D (5 bases). CDR1 MDHEN and CDR2 SYDVKM come from the germline V gene. Trimming removed 3 bases at V and 11 bases at J, with 11 bases between. The CDR3 runs 11 residues. DNA of the CDR3: TGTGCCAGCAGTTTGCAGGGCCTAAAGTACTTC. Amino acids: CASSLQGLKYF.

Of note for this clone: The junction departs from germline at one end; a sequencing error may be responsible. The rearrangement links TRBV2 to TRBJ2-1; 13 nucleotides line up with TRBD2. CDR3 length: 15 amino acids. Per the germline V gene, CDR1 is SNHLY and CDR2 is FYNNEI. CDR3 sequence: CASGDGTSGIGEQFF. The CDR3 DNA reads TGTGCCAGCGGTGATGGGACTAGCGGGATTGGCGAGCAGTTCTTC.

Of note for this clone: One junction end disagrees with the germline gene, perhaps due to a read error. This chain uses TRBV7-7 with TRBJ2-3, with 11 positions matching TRBD1. This CDR3 spans 16 amino acids. Germline V CDR1 and CDR2: SSHAT, FNYEAQ (reference sequence). The CDR3 here is CASSSGQGVITDTQYF. The CDR3 coding sequence is TGTGCTAGCAGCTCGGGACAGGGGGTTATCACAGATACGCAGTATTTT.

The rearrangement uses TRBV6-5 and TRBJ2-7, with a weak D call TRBD1 (5 bases). The germline V gene encodes CDR1 MNHEY and CDR2 SVGAGI. The V end lost 5 bases, the J end lost 3 bases, and 14 bases lay between the germline ends. CDR3 length: 14 amino acids. The CDR3 is CASSPSGFNYEQYF. CDR3 sequence (DNA): TGTGCCAGCAGTCCTTCAGGGTTCAACTACGAGCAGTACTTC.

The V call is TRBV6-5, the J call TRBJ2-7, with TRBD1 identical over 7 bases. CDR3 size: 14 residues. Germline trimming cut 5 bases from V and 1 base from J; bases unmatched to any gene: 5. CDR1 and CDR2 (germline): MNHEY, SVGAGI. The CDR3 nucleotides read TGTGCCAGCAGTCGTAGGACAGGATCCTACGAGCAGTACTTC. This sequence encodes CASSRRTGSYEQYF.

This clone was detected only once. J is TRBJ2-3 and V is TRBV3-1 (or the pseudogene TRBV3-2); D perhaps matches TRBD2 (6 bases). Trimming left V 0 bases short and J 5 bases short, with 12 bases between. The germline gives CDR1 LGHDT, CDR2 YNNKEL (reference sequence). The length of the CDR3 is 15 residues. CDR3 coding DNA: TGTGCCAGCAGCCAAGAAAGACTAGGAGGAGATACGCAGTATTTT. Translation: CASSQERLGGDTQYF.

The chain has TRBV7-9 and TRBJ2-3; D might be TRBD2 (5 bases). V dropped 5 bases and J dropped 4 bases, with 22 bases sitting between them. Germline assignment: CDR1 SEHNR and CDR2 FQNEAQ (reference sequence). The CDR3 loop spans 17 amino acids. CDR3: CASSRSGVWGWADTQYF. For the CDR3, the DNA is TGTGCCAGCAGCCGAAGCGGCGTGTGGGGTTGGGCAGATACGCAGTATTTT.

The chain has TRBV2 and TRBJ2-7; 7 positions match TRBD2. Germline assignment: CDR1 SNHLY and CDR2 FYNNEI. The CDR3 contains 14 residues. V lost 8 bases, J lost 1 base, and 8 bases stayed unmatched. The DNA for the CDR3 is TGTGCCAGCGAGTTCACTAGCGTTTCCTACGAGCAGTACTTC. Translating gives CASEFTSVSYEQYF.